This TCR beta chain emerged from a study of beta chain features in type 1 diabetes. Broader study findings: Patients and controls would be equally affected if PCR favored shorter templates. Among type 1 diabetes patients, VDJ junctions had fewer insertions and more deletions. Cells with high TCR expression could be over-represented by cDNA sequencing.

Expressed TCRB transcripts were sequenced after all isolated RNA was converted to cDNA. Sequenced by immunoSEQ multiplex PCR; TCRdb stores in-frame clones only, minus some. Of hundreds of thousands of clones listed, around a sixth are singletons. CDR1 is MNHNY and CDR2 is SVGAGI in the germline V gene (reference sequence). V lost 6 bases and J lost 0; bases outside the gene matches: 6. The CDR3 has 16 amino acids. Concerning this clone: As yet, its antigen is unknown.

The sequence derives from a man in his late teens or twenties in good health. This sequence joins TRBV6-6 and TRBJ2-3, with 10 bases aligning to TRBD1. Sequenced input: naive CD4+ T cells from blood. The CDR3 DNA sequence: TGTGCCAGCAGGACAGGGGGCACCCCTAGCACAGATACGCAGTATTTT. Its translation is CASRTGGTPSTDTQYF.